The clone carrying this T cell receptor (beta chain) was recorded a few times. Patients from Seattle were sampled longitudinally, starting during active infection. As processed by the authors: Amplification of reference gene primers provided the estimated nucleated cell counts. Sequenced by immunoSEQ multiplex PCR; TCRdb stores in-frame clones only, minus some. Clone size and V and J calls were adopted from that table, with D and trimming inferred from the DNA. The repertoire has almost 350,000 clones, over 85% of them found once; the top ten carry just under 4%. These data are taken from a study of blood T cell repertoires in COVID-19. Study-level background: Italy, Spain and the United States were the sources of the convalescent and acute COVID-19 samples. PBMCs, B-cell-depleted T cells, or T cells provided the cDNA or gDNA that made up the material.

The source of this sequence is a woman aged 55-69 years with COVID-19, enrolled during active disease. The sequenced material came from peripheral blood.

DNA of the CDR3: TGTGCCAGTAGTATAACTCGGGACAGGGGTAGGGATGAGCAGTTCTTC. Its translation is CASSITRDRGRDEQFF. The chain uses TRBV19 and TRBJ2-1; 10 bases are shared with TRBD1. CDR3 length equals 16 residues. The V segment lost 2 bases and the J segment 8 bases; nucleotides outside the gene matches: 9. Germline values: CDR1 LNHDA, CDR2 SQIVND (reference sequence).